This T cell receptor (beta chain) was sequenced in a study of identical twins. TCRdb reanalysed the 5' RACE reads using MiXCR and keeps one entry per CDR3 protein. The sample holds 520,000 or so distinct CDR3 sequences; around 20% are singletons and the top ten take 0.91%. Germline assignment: CDR1 SGHTA and CDR2 FQGNSA. The length of the CDR3 is 15 residues. After removal of 6 bases from V and 10 bases from J, the junction contained 12 bases not matched to a gene. The same sample was also studied in work on T cells expressing NK-cell markers.

V is TRBV7-2 and J is TRBJ2-1, with 10 bases that match TRBD2. This receptor was obtained from a young woman in good health. The sequencing input was CD4+ T cells sorted from blood. The CDR3 sequence is CASRRDPSGSLEQFF. The CDR3 DNA follows: TGTGCCAGCAGGCGGGATCCTAGCGGGAGTCTCGAGCAGTTCTTC.